This T cell receptor beta chain was captured in a study of memory CD4+ T cells and cytomegalovirus serostatus. Looking at the study overall: This sample comes from healthy Belgian adults, about nine CMV seropositive, some 22 seronegative.

Authors' analysis steps: Out-of-frame sequences were removed, leaving 2 million to 2.5 million distinct TCRbeta sequences. The protocol was immunoSEQ multiplex PCR, while the TCRdb copy is restricted to in-frame clones and leaves out a portion. That table furnishes V, J and clone size, whereas the DNA furnished D and trimming. The repertoire consists of around 62,000 clones, with 60% to 85% occurring once and the leading ten covering under 6%. Trimming stripped 6 bases from V and 7 bases from J, with 12 bases between. This CDR3 is built from 12 residues. Germline V gene data show CDR1 as SEHNR and CDR2 as FQNEAQ (reference sequence). Single viable CD3+CD4+CD8-CD45RO+ cells were sorted as the memory CD4+ T cells. Serum IgG to CMV pp150, pp28, p38 and p52 defined serostatus. Study results and caveats: Repertoires predicted CMV serostatus with median bootstrapped AUC of about 0.96.

With respect to this clone: Its antigen is undetermined.

This clonotype originated in an adult in good health and CMV-seropositive. The sequencing sample was made of memory CD4+ T cells from blood. J is TRBJ1-1 and V is TRBV7-9; weak D call: TRBD1 (5 bases). CDR3 region: CASSLFGGEAFF. The CDR3 region has the DNA TGTGCCAGCAGTCTCTTCGGGGGTGAAGCTTTCTTT. Full variable domain (remainder filled in from reference TRBV7-9 and TRBJ1-1): DTGVSQNPRHKITKRGQNVTFRCDPISEHNRLYWYRQTLGQGPEFLTYFQNEAQLEKSRLLSDRFSAERPKGSFSTLEIQRTEQGDSAMYLCASSLFGGEAFFGQGTRLTVV.